These 27 T cell receptor beta chains came from one sample sequenced in a study of OX40 agonist ivuxolimab in advanced cancers. The table came from immunoSEQ multiplex PCR; TCRdb's copy has only in-frame clones and leaves some out. The repertoire holds roughly 68,000 clones, with approximately 90% as singletons. The sequenced sample was CD4+ or CD8+ T cells sorted from blood, obtained in a trial of the OX40 agonist ivuxolimab. Receptors originate from an adult with an advanced solid tumor such as melanoma, head and neck, liver or kidney cancer.

The chain has TRBV6-6 and TRBJ2-2, with D perhaps being TRBD1 or TRBD2 (5 bases each). The CDR3 spans 16 residues. The V end was cut by 0 bases, the J end by 7 bases, with 15 bases between. Germline loops: CDR1 MNHNY, CDR2 SVGAGI (reference sequence). This CDR3 reads CASSYSTGRGIGELFF. The CDR3 DNA is TGTGCCAGCAGTTACTCGACGGGGCGAGGGATCGGGGAGCTGTTTTTT.

The rearrangement links TRBV6-4 to TRBJ1-1; D remains ambiguous. From germline, CDR1 is MRHNA and CDR2 SNTAGT. The CDR3 covers 13 residues. V lost 0 bases, J lost 4 bases, and 6 bases lay in between. The CDR3 loop reads CASSDSGSTEAFF. CDR3 nucleotide sequence: TGTGCCAGCAGTGACTCTGGGAGCACTGAAGCTTTCTTT.

This clone was seen once. At one boundary the junction diverges from the germline segment, which might be a read error. The V gene is TRBV6-1, the J gene TRBJ1-1; weak D call: TRBD1 (6 bases). The CDR3 runs 13 residues. Germline V gene data show CDR1 as MNHNS and CDR2 as SASEGT. This chain's CDR3 is CVSSQGRGTEAFF. The DNA for the CDR3 is TGTGTCAGCAGCCAGGGGAGAGGCACTGAAGCTTTCTTT.

The rearrangement uses TRBV7-9 and TRBJ2-7, with a weak D call TRBD2 (7 bases). Germline V gene sequence: CDR1 SEHNR, CDR2 FQNEAQ (reference sequence). The CDR3 runs 15 residues. V shed 5 bases and J shed 0 bases, with 14 bases lying between them. CDR3: CASSPWGGRSYEQYF. CDR3 nucleotide sequence: TGTGCCAGCAGCCCGTGGGGGGGCCGCTCCTACGAGCAGTACTTC. The whole variable domain, filled in from reference TRBV7-9 and TRBJ2-7, reads DTGVSQNPRHKITKRGQNVTFRCDPISEHNRLYWYRQTLGQGPEFLTYFQNEAQLEKSRLLSDRFSAERPKGSFSTLEIQRTEQGDSAMYLCASSPWGGRSYEQYFGPGTRLTVT.

The V gene is TRBV29-1, the J gene TRBJ1-1; possible D gene TRBD1, 5 bases. The CDR3 consists of 13 residues. The germline V gene has CDR1 SQVTM and CDR2 ANQGSEA. Between the trimmed V and J ends, which lost 6 bases and 0 bases, there was a span of 11 bases. DNA of the CDR3: TGCAGCGTAATGTGGGGGATGAACACTGAAGCTTTCTTT. Its translation: CSVMWGMNTEAFF.

The chain carries TRBV10-3 and TRBJ2-6; tentatively, D is TRBD2 (6 bases). The CDR3 has 16 amino acids. V was pared by 2 bases and J by 4 bases, with 12 bases between. From germline, CDR1 is ENHRY and CDR2 SYGVKD. CDR3 sequence reads: CAISEVRGVGANVLTF. In DNA form, the CDR3 reads TGTGCCATCAGTGAGGTCCGCGGGGTCGGGGCCAACGTCCTGACTTTC.

The chain employs TRBV9 and TRBJ2-5; 7 bases agree with TRBD2. Germline V gene lookup returns CDR1 SGDLS and CDR2 YYNGEE. Trimming took 3 bases from V and 2 from J; bases not matched to a gene: 4. This CDR3 region has 14 residues. CDR3 DNA sequence: TGTGCCAGCAGCGGCCGGACTAGACAAGAGACCCAGTACTTC. Protein sequence: CASSGRTRQETQYF.

Here the CDR3 reads CASSQSSEQHSGNTIYF. The CDR3 DNA reads TGCGCCAGCAGTCAATCTTCCGAACAACACTCTGGAAACACCATATATTTT. The V call is TRBV23-1, the J call TRBJ1-3; D is unclear. TRBV23-1 is placed among ORFs of uncertain function. Trimming stripped 0 bases from V and 0 bases from J, with 12 bases between. The length of the CDR3 is 17 residues.

This clone was seen just once. The V call is TRBV5-5, the J call TRBJ2-1; no clear D. There are 13 residues in the CDR3. Deletions cut 4 bases from V and 14 bases from J, with 19 bases between. The germline gives CDR1 SGHKS, CDR2 YYEKEE (reference sequence). The CDR3 region has the DNA TGTGCCAGCAGCCGGTACGGCCAGCGAGGAGAGTTCTTC. Its translation: CASSRYGQRGEFF.

The chain combines TRBV6-4 with TRBJ2-2; 7 nucleotides agree with TRBD1. V lost 8 bases and J lost 4; bases outside the gene matches: 13. The germline V gene encodes CDR1 MRHNA and CDR2 SNTAGT. This CDR3 is built from 16 residues. The CDR3 is CASPYFEGACTGELFF. The CDR3 DNA sequence: TGTGCCAGCCCCTATTTTGAGGGGGCTTGCACCGGGGAGCTGTTTTTT.

The rearrangement uses TRBV5-1 and TRBJ1-1, with no clear D. CDR3 length equals 13 residues. V lost 6 bases and J 3 bases, leaving 12 bases between the germline ends. CDR1 SGHRS and CDR2 YFSETQ come from the germline V gene. CDR3 residues: CASNPGSDTEAFF. CDR3 coding DNA: TGCGCCAGCAACCCGGGCTCGGACACTGAAGCTTTCTTT.

The V and J genes are TRBV6-5 and TRBJ1-2; 7 bases align to TRBD1. The CDR3 consists of 13 residues. V was clipped by 5 bases and J by 2 bases; unmatched bases: 2. The germline CDR1 and CDR2 sequences are MNHEY and SVGAGI. CDR3 residues: CASSTGANYGYTF. DNA of the CDR3: TGTGCCAGCAGTACAGGGGCGAACTATGGCTACACCTTC.

The genes are TRBV7-2 and TRBJ1-4; TRBD1 matches 7 bases. V shed 1 base, J shed 8 bases, and the junction held 4 bases outside the gene matches. Germline lookup yields CDR1 SGHTA and CDR2 FQGNSA. The CDR3 contains 14 residues. The CDR3 DNA sequence: TGTGCCAGCAGCTTAGACAGGGGAGAGGAAAAACTGTTTTTT. Its translation: CASSLDRGEEKLFF.

V is TRBV29-1 and J is TRBJ1-3; D gene ambiguous. The CDR3 totals 13 residues. From germline, CDR1 is SQVTM and CDR2 ANQGSEA. The ends were cut back, 5 bases at V and 0 bases at J, with 8 bases in the middle. DNA for the CDR3: TGCAGCGTTCACCTTAGCTCTGGAAACACCATATATTTT. It codes for CSVHLSSGNTIYF.

This chain links TRBV5-5 with TRBJ2-7, with D unresolved. CDR3 length equals 16 residues. The germline gives CDR1 SGHKS, CDR2 YYEKEE (reference sequence). V was trimmed by 0 bases and J by 3 bases, leaving 16 bases between them. CDR3 sequence reads: CASSLGVAASVYEQYF. The CDR3 DNA is TGTGCCAGCAGCTTGGGGGTGGCCGCCTCCGTCTACGAGCAGTACTTC.

V and J are TRBV19 and TRBJ2-7; a weak D match, TRBD1 (6 bases). This CDR3 has 15 amino acids. V was pared by 0 bases and J by 4 bases, with 13 bases between. The germline V gene has CDR1 LNHDA and CDR2 SQIVND (reference sequence). The CDR3, as DNA: TGTGCCAGTAGTATAGACGGGCAGGGGTGGTACGAGCAGTACTTC. It is translated as CASSIDGQGWYEQYF.

The chain employs TRBV6-4 and TRBJ1-1; no firm D call. The CDR3 runs 11 residues. The ends were cut back, 8 bases at V and 3 bases at J, with 7 bases in the middle. Germline V lookup: CDR1 MRHNA, CDR2 SNTAGT. The CDR3 coding sequence is TGTGCCAGCGGCGGCTACACTGAAGCTTTCTTT. Its translation is CASGGYTEAFF.

The gene calls are TRBV28 and TRBJ2-7, with D unresolved. V shed 7 bases and J shed 0 bases, with 19 bases lying between them. The CDR3 is made up of 16 amino acids. Germline CDR1 and CDR2: MDHEN and SYDVKM. Here the CDR3 reads CASTGYVSGISYEQYF. The DNA of the CDR3 is TGTGCCAGCACCGGATATGTATCGGGTATCTCCTACGAGCAGTACTTC. The full variable domain, rest sourced from reference TRBV28 and TRBJ2-7, is DVKVTQSSRYLVKRTGEKVFLECVQDMDHENMFWYRQDPGLGLRLIYFSYDVKMKEKGDIPEGYSVSREKKERFSLILESASTNQTSMYLCASTGYVSGISYEQYFGPGTRLTVT.

V is TRBV19 and J is TRBJ2-2; no definite D call. This CDR3 comprises 15 residues. The V and J ends lost 3 bases and 5 bases respectively, with 13 bases between them. Germline CDR1 LNHDA, CDR2 SQIVND (reference sequence). CDR3 residues: CASSIRAFPTGELFF. The CDR3, as DNA: TGTGCCAGTAGTATCCGGGCCTTCCCGACCGGGGAGCTGTTTTTT.

This clone was picked up one time. The chain employs TRBV18 and TRBJ1-1; TRBD1 is a possible D gene (5 bases). CDR3 length equals 12 residues. Germline-derived CDR1 and CDR2 are KGHSH and LQKENI. V lost 4 bases, J lost 7 bases, and 10 bases lay in between. This CDR3 is CASSRQTFEAFF. CDR3 coding DNA: TGTGCCAGCTCACGACAGACTTTTGAAGCTTTCTTT.

The rearrangement joins TRBV5-4 to TRBJ2-5, with 8 bases matching TRBD2. Germline V CDR1 and CDR2: SGHNT, YYREEE (reference sequence). V lost 3 bases, J lost 4 bases, and 8 bases stayed unmatched. The CDR3 spans 15 residues. CDR3 protein: CASSYPGGPGETQYF. The CDR3 nucleotides read TGTGCCAGCAGCTATCCGGGGGGGCCGGGAGAGACCCAGTACTTC.

This rearrangement joins TRBV5-4 to TRBJ2-2; the D gene could be TRBD1 or TRBD2 (5 bases each). There are 14 residues in the CDR3. CDR1 and CDR2 from the germline V gene are SGHNT and YYREEE (reference sequence). V was pared by 1 base and J by 6 bases, with 10 bases between. CDR3 loop: CASSLRGFAGELFF. The CDR3 nucleotides read TGTGCCAGCAGCTTGCGGGGCTTCGCCGGGGAGCTGTTTTTT.

This rearrangement joins TRBV28 to TRBJ1-2; no clear D. Germline CDR1 reads MDHEN; CDR2 reads SYDVKM. The CDR3 is made up of 17 amino acids. V dropped 4 bases and J dropped 0 bases, with 18 bases sitting between them. DNA for the CDR3: TGTGCCAGCAGTTCCCCCACACGTGCCGGGGCTAACTATGGCTACACCTTC. It encodes CASSSPTRAGANYGYTF.

The chain uses TRBV4-2 and TRBJ2-7, with TRBD2 matching 9 bases. Per the germline V gene, CDR1 is LGHNA and CDR2 is YNFKEQ. Trimming cost V 3 bases and J 5 bases; bases outside gene matches: 14. The length of the CDR3 is 17 residues. The CDR3 coding sequence is TGTGCCAGCAGCCAGGCACCCCTAAGCGGGGGGACGAACGAGCAGTACTTC. It encodes CASSQAPLSGGTNEQYF.

The chain couples TRBV5-1 to TRBJ2-7, with a possible D match to TRBD2 (5 bases). Germline V CDR1 and CDR2: SGHRS, YFSETQ. The CDR3 is 16 residues long. V shed 1 base and J shed 5 bases, with 19 bases lying between them. The CDR3 bases are TGCGCCAGCAGCTTGTCGGTTAGCGCCCGCGGCAACGAGCAGTACTTC. Protein product: CASSLSVSARGNEQYF. The variable domain in full, completed from reference TRBV5-1 and TRBJ2-7, reads KAGVTQTPRYLIKTRGQQVTLSCSPISGHRSVSWYQQTPGQGLQFLFEYFSETQRNKGNFPGRFSGRQFSNSRSEMNVSTLELGDSALYLCASSLSVSARGNEQYFGPGTRLTVT.

For the CDR3, the DNA is TGTGCCAGCAGCTGGGGACAGGGGCTCACCGGGGAGCTGTTTTTT. Translating it yields CASSWGQGLTGELFF. This chain joins TRBV11-3 and TRBJ2-2; 10 nucleotides line up with TRBD1. Trimming removed 4 bases from V and 4 bases from J; junction bases left unmatched: 3. CDR1 is SGHNT and CDR2 is YENEEA in the germline V gene. CDR3 length equals 15 residues.

The V gene is TRBV6-1, the J gene TRBJ1-6; the match to TRBD1 covers 9 bases. CDR1 and CDR2 from the germline V gene are MNHNS and SASEGT. The ends lost 5 bases at V and 10 bases at J; junction bases unmatched: 9. The CDR3 is 15 residues long. CDR3 in amino acids: CASSPRWTGESPLHF. The CDR3 nucleotides are TGTGCCAGCAGTCCCCGTTGGACAGGGGAGTCACCCCTCCACTTT.